The sequence of this TCR beta chain was determined in a study of T cells in Graves' hyperthyroidism and ophthalmopathy (dated by TCRdb to between 2018 and 2021). Background for the entire study: Peripheral blood samples were taken at the time of initial diagnosis, prior to any treatment. After blood sampling, hyperthyroidism patients were treated with methimazole at a starting dose of 30 mg daily, and ophthalmopathy patients were treated with high-dose intravenous methylprednisolone. The study also compared thyroid tissue and blood T-cell repertoires from several Graves' hyperthyroidism patients. Prospective prediction of ophthalmopathy was tested in an independent validation cohort consisting of 18 hyperthyroidism patients and over 15 patients who later progressed to ophthalmopathy. For training and testing, the 80 to 100 patients in the discovery cohort were randomly divided in a 7:3 ratio. The paper describes TCR Vbeta CDR3 sequencing of 120 to 150 peripheral blood samples, made up of 40 to 45 ophthalmopathy patients, more than 70 hyperthyroidism patients and 17 progressor patients. TCR V-J signatures able to tell the groups apart were searched for in a discovery cohort of around 95 patients, of whom around 43 had Graves' ophthalmopathy and more than 55 had stable Graves' hyperthyroidism. The research as a whole found: A 13 V-J signature model separated ophthalmopathy from stable hyperthyroidism, with approximately 86% sensitivity and about 81% specificity in cross-validation and 80%/75% in testing. Most expanded thyroid clonotypes (frequency above 0.001) were also detected in blood, suggesting blood repertoires may reflect thyroid immune responses. No statistical method was used to fix the sample size in advance, and group allocation was not hidden from the investigators. In validation, progression to ophthalmopathy was predicted by the model with around 70% sensitivity and roughly 72% specificity, a median of around 6.5 months before onset.

This clonotype occurred a few times. The antigen this receptor binds is unknown. No base quality information exists; no much larger clone differs at one position. Ophthalmopathy patients had moderately to severely active disease, Clinical Activity Score of at least 3, NOSPECS grade of at least 4, and duration under 3 months. Patients with uncontrolled infections, other autoimmune diseases, pregnancy or lactation were excluded. Diagnoses were established on the basis of clinical symptoms, serum thyroxine and TRAb, thyroid ultrasound, and orbital computed tomography. Ficoll-Paque density gradient centrifugation was used to isolate PBMCs from 8.5 to 10 ml of fresh peripheral blood. Total RNA was extracted with Trizol reagent, and quality was checked on an Agilent 2100 Bioanalyzer. CDR1 SGHRS and CDR2 YFSETQ were looked up in the germline V gene. V trim: 4 bases; J trim: 6 bases; unmatched bases: 6. The cysteine opens and the phenylalanine closes a CDR3 of 13 amino acids. Only CDR3 DNA is held: 39 bases, read in frame from base 1.

The TCR beta CDR3 regions were amplified from the RNA transcripts. For the first round of RT-PCR on the TCR CDR3, the HTBI primer set was used together with the Qiagen OneStep RT-PCR kit. A second multiplex PCR round built the libraries, followed by size selection and purification. Paired-end sequencing of the libraries was performed with 100 bp reads on an Illumina HiSeq2000. In the source study's methods: SOAPnuke was used to process the raw data, with reads discarded if the reads contained adapters or uncalled bases, had a mean Phred below 15, or lacked an exact constant-primer or identifier match. COPE v1.2.5 was used to merge high-quality paired reads, and clonotypes were defined as unique nucleotide sequences. Clonotypes were aligned to IMGT TRBV, TRBD and TRBJ reference segments using MiTCR v1.1. Only V-J combinations with frequency above 0.0001, covering about 99% of repertoires, were analysed. The TCS score was defined as F50 (clonal expansion) divided by E x V (chaos), with BLOSUM62-based TCRdist calculated between CDR3 peptides within each V-J. Welch's t-statistics and random forest reduced some 510 V-J features to roughly 13, which were used in a naive Bayes classifier (R e1071). The public reads were reprocessed in TCRdb via fastp at Q25 and MiXCR, keeping in-frame beta chains. CDR3 protein sequences are deduplicated, and each keeps its most common genes and DNA. Here the V and J calls rest on TCRdb's processing, not on the authors' analysis. This sample lists 450,000 to 550,000 distinct CDR3 sequences; around 24% were detected once. The biggest ten clones account for roughly 12% of the sample.

The chain is encoded by TRBV5-1 joined to TRBJ1-2, and 7 bases in between align with TRBD1. The sequence was obtained from a woman aged 25 to 45 with Graves' ophthalmopathy. The specimen was blood. The DNA sequence is given as TGCGCCAGCAGCCTTACAGGGGAGGATGGCTACACCTTC. Translated, it reads CASSLTGEDGYTF.